One sample yielded the 21 T cell receptor beta chains listed below, sequenced in a study of CD4 T cells in relation to SARS-CoV-2 and coronaviruses (dated by TCRdb to the early 2020s). The antigens for these receptors are not known. The library relied on the immunoSEQ multiplex PCR assay. TCRdb took this table from immuneACCESS and kept in-frame rearrangements with V and J called. Such tables lack part of the clones; where checked against another copy, unresolved V genes explain under half of the gap, and the rest is unexplained. Present in this sample are approximately 43,000 clones, about 80% of which were seen just once. The ten biggest clones cover less than 1.5% of the sample. The sample taken for sequencing was naive CD4+ T cells from PBMCs, cultured in vitro. Per the publication, the cell subset or site label means: naive CD4+ T cells isolated by negative enrichment. The source is an adult with COVID-19.

The rearrangement links TRBV28 to TRBJ2-2; TRBD2 matches at 10 bases. The ends lost 3 bases at V and 7 bases at J; junction bases unmatched: 5. This CDR3 has 15 amino acids. Germline loops: CDR1 MDHEN, CDR2 SYDVKM. Here the CDR3 DNA reads TGTGCCAGCAGTTTGAGAGCTAGCGGGGGCGGGGAGCTGTTTTTT. This translates into CASSLRASGGGELFF.

The chain couples TRBV9 to TRBJ1-2, with D unclear. The CDR3 totals 15 residues. V dropped 0 bases and J dropped 10 bases, with 19 bases sitting between them. In germline, CDR1 is SGDLS, CDR2 YYNGEE. The CDR3 DNA follows: TGTGCCAGCAGCGTAGTATGGAGACTAGCAAGGGACTACACCTTC. Protein product: CASSVVWRLARDYTF. Full variable domain (remainder filled in from reference TRBV9 and TRBJ1-2): DSGVTQTPKHLITATGQRVTLRCSPRSGDLSVYWYQQSLDQGLQFLIQYYNGEERAKGNILERFSAQQFPDLHSELNLSSLELGDSALYFCASSVVWRLARDYTFGSGTRLTVV.

The V call is TRBV27, the J call TRBJ2-2, with a tentative D call TRBD1 (6 bases). Germline values: CDR1 MNHEY, CDR2 SMNVEV (reference sequence). The CDR3 sequence is 15 residues long. The V end lost 5 bases, the J end lost 5 bases, and 15 bases lay between the germline ends. CDR3 in DNA: TGTGCCAGCAGTCAAGACAGGTTTTTAACCGGGGAGCTGTTTTTT. This encodes CASSQDRFLTGELFF.

The CDR3: CASSQGRGLNTEAFF. Written as DNA, the CDR3 is TGTGCCAGCAGCCAAGGAAGGGGCCTGAACACTGAAGCTTTCTTT. V usage is TRBV3-1 (or the pseudogene TRBV3-2) and J usage is TRBJ1-1, with D perhaps matching TRBD1 (5 bases). V lost 1 base to trimming and J lost 0 bases, with 9 bases between them. The CDR3 runs to 15 residues. Germline V gives CDR1 LGHDT, CDR2 YNNKEL (reference sequence).

The genes are TRBV3-1 (or the pseudogene TRBV3-2) and TRBJ1-3; D may be TRBD1 (5 bases). The CDR3 is 13 residues long. Germline V lookup: CDR1 LGHDT, CDR2 YNNKEL (reference sequence). Trimming stripped 1 base from V and 4 bases from J, with 5 bases between. CDR3 region: CASSQGQGNTIYF. The CDR3 region has the DNA TGTGCCAGCAGCCAAGGACAGGGAAACACCATATATTTT.

The V and J genes are TRBV2 and TRBJ1-1; unclear D gene. The CDR3 runs to 13 residues. The germline V and J ends were trimmed by 6 bases and 1 base, with 9 bases remaining between them. Germline CDR1 and CDR2: SNHLY and FYNNEI. The CDR3 region is CASSSRPNTEAFF. For the CDR3, the DNA is TGTGCCAGCAGCTCGAGGCCGAACACTGAAGCTTTCTTT.

The chain couples TRBV7-9 to TRBJ2-2; TRBD2 is a possible D gene (6 bases). V was pared by 9 bases and J by 2 bases, with 19 bases between. The germline V gene has CDR1 SEHNR and CDR2 FQNEAQ (reference sequence). The length of the CDR3 is 16 residues. The CDR3 sequence: CASRGFERRNTGELFF. As DNA, the CDR3 is TGTGCCAGTCGGGGGTTCGAGCGGAGAAACACCGGGGAGCTGTTTTTT.

The rearrangement joins TRBV15 to TRBJ2-6; 8 positions match TRBD1. This CDR3 comprises 17 residues. The J segment lost 0 bases and the V segment lost 5 bases, leaving 6 bases of the junction unmatched. Looked up from germline, CDR1 is LNHNV and CDR2 is YYDKDF (reference sequence). Here the CDR3 DNA reads TGTGCCACCAGCGTAGTACAGGGGGGCTCTGGGGCCAACGTCCTGACTTTC. It codes for CATSVVQGGSGANVLTF.

The chain joins TRBV6-1 to TRBJ2-2; no clear D. CDR1 is MNHNS, CDR2 SASEGT, per germline. This CDR3 has 14 residues. V was pared by 1 base and J by 6 bases, with 9 bases between. CDR3 loop: CASSEVRVSGELFF. The CDR3 DNA follows: TGTGCCAGCAGTGAAGTTCGGGTCTCCGGGGAGCTGTTTTTT.

This rearrangement joins TRBV28 to TRBJ2-3, with TRBD2 matching 10 bases. Germline V gene data show CDR1 as MDHEN and CDR2 as SYDVKM. This CDR3 contains 16 residues. Germline trimming cut 3 bases from V and 5 bases from J; bases unmatched to any gene: 8. The CDR3 DNA reads TGTGCCAGCAGTTTCCCAGCGGGAGGGCCAGGAGATACGCAGTATTTT. Amino acids: CASSFPAGGPGDTQYF.

This sequence joins TRBV2 and TRBJ2-2, with 9 bases identical to TRBD2. The CDR3 is 17 residues long. V lost 10 bases, J lost 7 bases, and 19 bases stayed unmatched. Germline CDR1 is SNHLY and CDR2 is FYNNEI. The CDR3 loop is CATLGSSGRRLYGELFF. The CDR3 DNA follows: TGTGCCACGCTCGGTAGTAGCGGGAGAAGGTTATACGGGGAGCTGTTTTTT. The whole variable domain, remainder taken from reference TRBV2 and TRBJ2-2, is EPEVTQTPSHQVTQMGQEVILRCVPISNHLYFYWYRQILGQKVEFLVSFYNNEISEKSEIFDDQFSVERPDGSNFTLKIRSTKLEDSAMYFCATLGSSGRRLYGELFFGEGSRLTVL.

V usage is TRBV29-1 and J usage is TRBJ2-2, with 9 nucleotides matching TRBD2. The CDR3 consists of 19 residues. Trimming took 6 bases from V and 6 from J; bases not matched to a gene: 23. CDR1 SQVTM and CDR2 ANQGSEA come from the germline V gene. As DNA, the CDR3 is TGCAGCGTCACTTCGACTAGCGGACCCCGAGCGAGTTGGGCCGGGGAGCTGTTTTTT. As protein: CSVTSTSGPRASWAGELFF.

The rearrangement links TRBV15 to TRBJ1-1; no reliable D call. The CDR3 contains 14 residues. The V end was cut by 0 bases, the J end by 1 base, with 6 bases between. CDR1 and CDR2 (germline): LNHNV, YYDKDF (reference sequence). CDR3 amino acids: CATSRDPRNTEAFF. The CDR3 region has the DNA TGTGCCACCAGCAGAGACCCAAGGAACACTGAAGCTTTCTTT.

The chain combines TRBV19 with TRBJ2-1; perhaps TRBD2 as D (6 bases). Looked up from germline, CDR1 is LNHDA and CDR2 is SQIVND (reference sequence). Trimming left V 1 base short and J 8 bases short, with 18 bases between. This CDR3 contains 16 residues. This chain's CDR3 is CASSIAGVAVVYEQFF. CDR3 sequence (DNA): TGTGCCAGTAGTATAGCGGGAGTGGCGGTAGTCTATGAGCAGTTCTTC.

V and J are TRBV7-3 and TRBJ1-1; TRBD1 matches at 7 bases. V was pared by 1 base and J by 0 bases, with 5 bases of the junction left unmatched. The CDR3 extends over 16 amino acids. Germline CDR1 SGHTA, CDR2 FQGTGA. Written as DNA, the CDR3 is TGTGCCAGCAGCTTAATGGGACAGCGATTGAACACTGAAGCTTTCTTT. It codes for CASSLMGQRLNTEAFF.

V usage is TRBV28 and J usage is TRBJ2-7, with D possibly matching TRBD1 (5 bases). CDR1 and CDR2 (germline): MDHEN, SYDVKM. The CDR3 is made up of 14 amino acids. Trimming removed 4 bases from V and 2 bases from J, with 12 bases in between. The CDR3 DNA sequence: TGTGCCAGCAGTTCGACAGTCGAGGCCTACGAGCAGTACTTC. It specifies CASSSTVEAYEQYF. The variable domain in full, with the rest retrieved from reference TRBV28 and TRBJ2-7, is DVKVTQSSRYLVKRTGEKVFLECVQDMDHENMFWYRQDPGLGLRLIYFSYDVKMKEKGDIPEGYSVSREKKERFSLILESASTNQTSMYLCASSSTVEAYEQYFGPGTRLTVT.

The chain recombines TRBV28 with TRBJ1-5; TRBD1 might be the D (5 bases). Between the trimmed V and J ends, which lost 3 bases and 2 bases, there was a span of 11 bases. Germline V gene lookup returns CDR1 MDHEN and CDR2 SYDVKM. The CDR3 is made up of 15 amino acids. CDR3 sequence (DNA): TGTGCCAGCAGTTTTGAGGGGAGAGGCAATCAGCCCCAGCATTTT. Its protein is CASSFEGRGNQPQHF.

A few counts support this clone. One junction end disagrees with the germline gene, perhaps due to a read error. The rearrangement uses TRBV24-1 and TRBJ2-1; D is unclear. The CDR3 length is 11 residues. Germline V gives CDR1 KGHDR, CDR2 SFDVKD. CDR3 residues: CATSHLDEQFF. The CDR3, as DNA: TGTGCCACCAGTCATTTGGATGAGCAGTTCTTC.

This clone occurred once. The genes are TRBV28 and TRBJ2-6; D gene unclear. The germline V and J ends were trimmed by 0 bases and 0 bases, with 3 bases remaining between them. Germline lookup yields CDR1 MDHEN and CDR2 SYDVKM. This CDR3 comprises 15 residues. In DNA form, the CDR3 reads TGTGCCAGCAGTTTATGGGGCTCTGGGGCCAACGTCCTGACTTTC. Protein product: CASSLWGSGANVLTF.

This clone is a singleton in its sample. V and J are TRBV5-4 and TRBJ2-4; 10 bases fit TRBD1. The germline CDR1 and CDR2 sequences are SGHNT and YYREEE (reference sequence). The CDR3 spans 16 residues. With 4 bases clipped from V and 3 bases from J, the junction kept 7 bases outside the gene matches. The chain's CDR3 is CASSAGQGVVKNIQYF. DNA for the CDR3: TGTGCCAGCAGCGCCGGACAGGGGGTGGTCAAAAACATTCAGTACTTC.

The rearrangement joins TRBV28 to TRBJ2-5; D not resolved. The V and J ends lost 2 bases and 4 bases respectively, with 5 bases between them. The CDR3 extends over 12 amino acids. Per germline, CDR1 MDHEN and CDR2 SYDVKM. CDR3 sequence: CASSLVGETQYF. The DNA for the CDR3 is TGTGCCAGCAGTTTAGTGGGAGAGACCCAGTACTTC.